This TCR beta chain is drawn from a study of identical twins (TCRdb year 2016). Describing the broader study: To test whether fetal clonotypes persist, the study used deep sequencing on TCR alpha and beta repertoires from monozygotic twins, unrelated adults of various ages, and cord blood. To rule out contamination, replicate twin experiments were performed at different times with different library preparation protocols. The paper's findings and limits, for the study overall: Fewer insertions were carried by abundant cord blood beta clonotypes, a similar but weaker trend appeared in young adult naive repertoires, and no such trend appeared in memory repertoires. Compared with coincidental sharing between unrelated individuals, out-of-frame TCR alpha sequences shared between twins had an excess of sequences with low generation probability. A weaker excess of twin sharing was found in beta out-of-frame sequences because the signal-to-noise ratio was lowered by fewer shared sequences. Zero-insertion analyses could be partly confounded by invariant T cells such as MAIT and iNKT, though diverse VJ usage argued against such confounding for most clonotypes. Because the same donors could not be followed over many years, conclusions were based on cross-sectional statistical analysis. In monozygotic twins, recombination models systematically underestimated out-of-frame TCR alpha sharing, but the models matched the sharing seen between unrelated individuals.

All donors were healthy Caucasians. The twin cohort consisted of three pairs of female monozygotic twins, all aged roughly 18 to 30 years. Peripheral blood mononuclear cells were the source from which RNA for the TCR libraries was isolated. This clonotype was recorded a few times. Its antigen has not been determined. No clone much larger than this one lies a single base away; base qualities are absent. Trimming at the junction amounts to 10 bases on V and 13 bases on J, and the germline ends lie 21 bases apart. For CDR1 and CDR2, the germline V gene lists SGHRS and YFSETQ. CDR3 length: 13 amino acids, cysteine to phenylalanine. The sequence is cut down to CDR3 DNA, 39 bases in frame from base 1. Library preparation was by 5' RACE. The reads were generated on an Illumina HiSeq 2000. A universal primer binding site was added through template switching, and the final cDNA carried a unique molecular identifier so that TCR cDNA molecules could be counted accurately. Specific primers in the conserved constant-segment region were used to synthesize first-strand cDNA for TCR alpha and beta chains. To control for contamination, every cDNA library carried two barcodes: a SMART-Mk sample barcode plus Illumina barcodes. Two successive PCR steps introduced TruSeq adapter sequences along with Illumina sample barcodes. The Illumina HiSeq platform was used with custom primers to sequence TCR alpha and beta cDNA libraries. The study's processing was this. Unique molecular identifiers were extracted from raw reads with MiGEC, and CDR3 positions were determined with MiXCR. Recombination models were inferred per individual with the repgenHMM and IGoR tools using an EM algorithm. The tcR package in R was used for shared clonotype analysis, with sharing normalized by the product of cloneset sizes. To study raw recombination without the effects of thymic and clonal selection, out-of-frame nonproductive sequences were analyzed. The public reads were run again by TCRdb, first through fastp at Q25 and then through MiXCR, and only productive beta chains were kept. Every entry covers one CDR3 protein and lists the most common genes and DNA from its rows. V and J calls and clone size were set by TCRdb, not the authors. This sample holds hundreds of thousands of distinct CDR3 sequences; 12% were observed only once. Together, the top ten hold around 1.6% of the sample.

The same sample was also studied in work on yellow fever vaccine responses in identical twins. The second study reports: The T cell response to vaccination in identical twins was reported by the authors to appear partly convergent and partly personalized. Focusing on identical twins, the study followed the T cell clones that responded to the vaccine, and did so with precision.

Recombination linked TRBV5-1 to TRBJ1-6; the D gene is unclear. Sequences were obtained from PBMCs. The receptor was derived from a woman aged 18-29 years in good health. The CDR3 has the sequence CASSRGTFEPLHF. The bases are TGCGCCTCGTCCCGCGGAACTTTTGAGCCCCTCCACTTT.